The T cell receptor beta chain under discussion was sequenced for a study of early T cells in non-severe SARS-CoV-2 infection. Study overall: Chains from this unsorted whole-blood bulk RNA could not be paired.

Researchers tagged individual cDNA molecules with unique molecular identifiers. TCRdb processed the 5' RACE reads anew with MiXCR; each CDR3 protein has one entry. The data show tens of thousands of distinct CDR3 sequences, less than 15% seen once. Germline lookup yields CDR1 SGHAT and CDR2 FQDESV (reference sequence). The V gene end was trimmed by 5 bases and the J gene end by 2 bases; junction bases not matched to a gene: 12. CDR3 length: 18 residues. Study-wide results and limits: Matches to VDJdb favored anti-spike CD8 responses and missed private and CD4 specificities.

The table lists this clonotype with many counts. Its specificity is not known. This clonotype originated in an adult who was a healthcare worker with PCR-confirmed SARS-CoV-2 infection or an uninfected control (not recorded which). Sequencing was performed on whole blood, taken at baseline. J is TRBJ2-1 and V is TRBV11-1, with 10 bases aligning to TRBD2. In nucleotides, the CDR3 is TGTGCCAGCAGCCGTACTGGACTAGCGGTAATTCCCTACAATGAGCAGTTCTTC. It encodes CASSRTGLAVIPYNEQFF.